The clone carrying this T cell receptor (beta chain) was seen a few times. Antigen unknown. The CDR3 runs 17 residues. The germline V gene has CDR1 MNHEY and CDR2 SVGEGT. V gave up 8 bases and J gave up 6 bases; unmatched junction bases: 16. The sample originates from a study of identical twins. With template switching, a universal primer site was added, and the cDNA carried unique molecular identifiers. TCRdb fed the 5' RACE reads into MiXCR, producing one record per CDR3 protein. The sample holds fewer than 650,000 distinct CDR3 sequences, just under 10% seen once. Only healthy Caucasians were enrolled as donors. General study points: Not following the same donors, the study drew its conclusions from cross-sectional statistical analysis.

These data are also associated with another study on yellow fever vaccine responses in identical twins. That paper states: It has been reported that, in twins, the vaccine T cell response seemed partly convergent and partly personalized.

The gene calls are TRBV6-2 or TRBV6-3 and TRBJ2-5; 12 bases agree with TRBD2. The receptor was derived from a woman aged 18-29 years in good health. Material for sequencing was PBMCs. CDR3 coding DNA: TGTGCCAGCCTAACAATCAGGATGACTAGCGGGAGACAGACCCAGTACTTC. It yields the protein CASLTIRMTSGRQTQYF.